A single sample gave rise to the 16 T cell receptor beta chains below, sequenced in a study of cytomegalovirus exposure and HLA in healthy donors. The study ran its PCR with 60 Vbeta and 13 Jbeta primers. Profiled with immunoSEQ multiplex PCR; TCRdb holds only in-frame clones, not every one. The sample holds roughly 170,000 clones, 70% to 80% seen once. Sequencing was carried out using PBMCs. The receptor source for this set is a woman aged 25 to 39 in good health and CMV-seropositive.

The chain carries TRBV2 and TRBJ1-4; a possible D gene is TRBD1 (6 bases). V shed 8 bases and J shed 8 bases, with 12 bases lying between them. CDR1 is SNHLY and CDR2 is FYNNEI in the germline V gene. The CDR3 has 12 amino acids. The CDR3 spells CASSTRGEKLFF. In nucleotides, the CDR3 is TGTGCCAGCTCCACGAGGGGGGAAAAACTGTTTTTT.

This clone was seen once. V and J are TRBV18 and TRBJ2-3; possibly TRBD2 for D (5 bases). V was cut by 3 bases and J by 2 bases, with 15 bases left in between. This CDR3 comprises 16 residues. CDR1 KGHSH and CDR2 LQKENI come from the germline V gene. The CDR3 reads CASSPLPVANTDTQYF. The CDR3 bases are TGTGCCAGCTCACCCCTCCCAGTAGCGAACACAGATACGCAGTATTTT.

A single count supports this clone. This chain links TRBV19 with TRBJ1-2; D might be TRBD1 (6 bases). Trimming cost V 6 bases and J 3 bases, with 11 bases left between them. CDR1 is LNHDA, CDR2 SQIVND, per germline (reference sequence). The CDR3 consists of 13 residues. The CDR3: CASSRGGDYGYTF. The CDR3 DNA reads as TGTGCCAGTAGCCGGGGGGGCGACTATGGCTACACCTTC.

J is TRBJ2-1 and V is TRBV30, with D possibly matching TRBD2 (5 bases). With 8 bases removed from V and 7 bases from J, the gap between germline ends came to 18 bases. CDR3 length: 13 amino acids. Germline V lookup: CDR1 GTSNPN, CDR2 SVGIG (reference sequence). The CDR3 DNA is TGTGCCCGGGGTGGCCCAGCGGAAAATGAGCAGTTCTTC. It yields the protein CARGGPAENEQFF.

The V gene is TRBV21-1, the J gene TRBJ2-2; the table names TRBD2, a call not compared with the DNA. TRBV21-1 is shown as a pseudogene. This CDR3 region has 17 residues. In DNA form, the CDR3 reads TGTGCCAGCAGCAAAGCTGATACCCGCGCTTACACCGGGGAGCTGTTTTTT. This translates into CASSKADTRAYTGELFF.

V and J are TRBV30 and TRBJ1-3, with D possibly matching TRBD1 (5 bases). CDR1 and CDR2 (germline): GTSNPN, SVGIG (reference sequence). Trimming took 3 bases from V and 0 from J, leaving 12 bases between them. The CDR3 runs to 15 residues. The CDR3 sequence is CAWSLRGFSGNTIYF. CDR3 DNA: TGTGCCTGGAGCCTACGGGGGTTCTCTGGAAACACCATATATTTT.

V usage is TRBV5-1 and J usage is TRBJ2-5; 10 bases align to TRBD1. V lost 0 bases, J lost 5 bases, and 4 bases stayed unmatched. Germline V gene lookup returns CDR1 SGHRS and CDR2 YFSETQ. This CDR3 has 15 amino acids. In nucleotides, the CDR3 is TGCGCCAGCAGCTTGGGGTCGGGACAGGGGGAGACCCAGTACTTC. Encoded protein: CASSLGSGQGETQYF.

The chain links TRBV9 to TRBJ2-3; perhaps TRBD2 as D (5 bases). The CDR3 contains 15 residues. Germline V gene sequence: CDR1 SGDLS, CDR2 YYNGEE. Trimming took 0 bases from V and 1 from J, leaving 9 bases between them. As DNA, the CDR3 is TGTGCCAGCAGCGTAGGGCGGGCCCGCACAGATACGCAGTATTTT. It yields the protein CASSVGRARTDTQYF. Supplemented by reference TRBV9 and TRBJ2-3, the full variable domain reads DSGVTQTPKHLITATGQRVTLRCSPRSGDLSVYWYQQSLDQGLQFLIQYYNGEERAKGNILERFSAQQFPDLHSELNLSSLELGDSALYFCASSVGRARTDTQYFGPGTRLTVL.

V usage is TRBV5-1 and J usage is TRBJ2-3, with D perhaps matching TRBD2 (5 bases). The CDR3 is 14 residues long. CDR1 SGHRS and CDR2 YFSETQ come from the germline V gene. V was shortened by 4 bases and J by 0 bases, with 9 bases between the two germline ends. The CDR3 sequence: CASSQLVSTDTQYF. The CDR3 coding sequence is TGCGCCAGCAGCCAACTAGTTAGCACAGATACGCAGTATTTT.

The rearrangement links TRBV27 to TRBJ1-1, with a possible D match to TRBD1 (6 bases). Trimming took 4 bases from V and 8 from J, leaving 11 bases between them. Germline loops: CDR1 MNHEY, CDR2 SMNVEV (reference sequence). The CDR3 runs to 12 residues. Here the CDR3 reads CASSYLQGEAFF. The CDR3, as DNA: TGTGCCAGCAGTTACTTACAGGGAGAAGCTTTCTTT.

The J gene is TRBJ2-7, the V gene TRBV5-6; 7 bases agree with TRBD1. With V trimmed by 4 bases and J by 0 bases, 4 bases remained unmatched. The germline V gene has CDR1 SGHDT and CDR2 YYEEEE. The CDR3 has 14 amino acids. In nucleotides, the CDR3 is TGTGCCAGCAGCGTCAGGGGGATCTCCTACGAGCAGTACTTC. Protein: CASSVRGISYEQYF.

CDR3 sequence: CASSDLKGYNEQFF. Here the CDR3 DNA reads TGTGCCAGCAGTGACCTCAAGGGGTACAATGAGCAGTTCTTC. The J gene is TRBJ2-1, the V gene TRBV25-1; D might be TRBD1 (5 bases). Between the trimmed V and J ends, which lost 3 bases and 4 bases, there was a span of 10 bases. CDR3 length: 14 amino acids. Germline CDR1 and CDR2: MGHDK and SYGVNS.

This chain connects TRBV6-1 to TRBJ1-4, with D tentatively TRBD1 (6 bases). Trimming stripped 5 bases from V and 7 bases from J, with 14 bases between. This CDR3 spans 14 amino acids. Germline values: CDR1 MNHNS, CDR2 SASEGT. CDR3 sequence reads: CASSPQGHSEKLFF. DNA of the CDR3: TGTGCCAGCAGTCCACAGGGTCACAGTGAAAAACTGTTTTTT.

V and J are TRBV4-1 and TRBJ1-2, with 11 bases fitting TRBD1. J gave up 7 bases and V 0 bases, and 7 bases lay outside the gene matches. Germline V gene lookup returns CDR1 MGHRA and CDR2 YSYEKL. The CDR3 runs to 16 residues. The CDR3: CASSQDGTGGLRGYTF. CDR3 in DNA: TGCGCCAGCAGCCAAGACGGGACAGGGGGGTTACGTGGCTACACCTTC.

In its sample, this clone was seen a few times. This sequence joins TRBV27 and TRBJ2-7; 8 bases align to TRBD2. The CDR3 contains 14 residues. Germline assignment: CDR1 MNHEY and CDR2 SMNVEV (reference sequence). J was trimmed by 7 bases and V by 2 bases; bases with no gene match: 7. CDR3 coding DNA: TGTGCCAGCAGTTTAGGCGTCCCGGGGGGGGAGCAGTACTTC. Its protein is CASSLGVPGGEQYF.

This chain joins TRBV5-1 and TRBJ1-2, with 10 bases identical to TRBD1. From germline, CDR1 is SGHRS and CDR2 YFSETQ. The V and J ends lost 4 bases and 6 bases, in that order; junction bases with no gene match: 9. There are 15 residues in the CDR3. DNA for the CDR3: TGCGCCAGCAGCAGGGGCGGGACAGGGGTGGATGGCTACACCTTC. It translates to CASSRGGTGVDGYTF.